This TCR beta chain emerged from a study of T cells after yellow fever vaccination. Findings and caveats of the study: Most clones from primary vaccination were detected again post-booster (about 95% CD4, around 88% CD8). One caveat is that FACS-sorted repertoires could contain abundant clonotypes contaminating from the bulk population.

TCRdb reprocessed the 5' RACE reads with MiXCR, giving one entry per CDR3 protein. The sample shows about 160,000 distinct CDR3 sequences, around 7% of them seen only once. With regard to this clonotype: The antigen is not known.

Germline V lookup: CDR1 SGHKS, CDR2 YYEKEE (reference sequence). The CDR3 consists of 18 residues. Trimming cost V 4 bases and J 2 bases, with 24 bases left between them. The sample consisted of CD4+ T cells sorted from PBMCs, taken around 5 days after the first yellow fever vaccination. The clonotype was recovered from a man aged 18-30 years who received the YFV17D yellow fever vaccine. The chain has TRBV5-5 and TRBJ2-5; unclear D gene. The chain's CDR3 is CASSLSLVGTISQETQYF. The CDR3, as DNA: TGTGCCAGCAGCCTTTCTCTTGTGGGTACCATTTCTCAAGAGACCCAGTACTTC.